Reported below is one TCR beta chain. Followed longitudinally, the Seattle patients had been enrolled during active infection. Authors' processing steps: The authors estimated nucleated cell counts from reference gene primer amplification. Produced via immunoSEQ multiplex PCR; TCRdb's table is partial and in-frame only. V, J and clone size were drawn from that table, and D and trimming were deduced from the DNA. The table has fewer than 650,000 clones, approximately 88% seen once; the top ten hold 7.8%. These data originate in a study of blood T cell repertoires in COVID-19. This TCR was sampled from a woman aged 45-65 years with COVID-19, enrolled during active disease. The sequenced sample was peripheral blood.

The CDR3 region has the DNA TGTGCCAGCAGCTTGAGAGGCACTGAAGCTTTCTTT. Encoded protein: CASSLRGTEAFF. The V and J genes are TRBV5-8 and TRBJ1-1; D uncertain. The V gene lost 1 base and the J gene lost 4 bases, with 5 bases spanning the gap. Per the germline V gene, CDR1 is SGHTS and CDR2 is YDEGEE. The CDR3 loop spans 12 amino acids.